This T cell receptor (beta chain) originates from a study of T cell repertoires in cytomegalovirus infection. Study context: Shared public TCR beta signatures pointed to both CMV infection and a matching HLA type.

Concerning this clonotype itself: Its antigen remains unknown.

CDR3 length: 13 amino acids. Germline CDR1 is MDHEN and CDR2 is SYDVKM. Trimming left V 5 bases short and J 9 bases short, with 13 bases between. Via MiXCR, TCRdb re-called the reads, giving one row per CDR3 protein. The table records a few hundred thousand distinct CDR3 sequences, roughly 34% of them present only once. This chain joins TRBV28 and TRBJ2-2; D uncertain. The sequenced sample was cultured PBMCs, obtained from culture after CMV antigen stimulation. The sequence came from a human donor in good health (CMV status not recorded). Some clones in this sample may be carry-over from other donors' samples. The CDR3 nucleotides read TGTGCCAGCAGTCCCGATTTCAGCTGGGAGCTGTTTTTT. Amino acids: CASSPDFSWELFF.